This record covers a single TCR beta chain. The data derive from a study of T cells after yellow fever vaccination. TCRdb processed the 5' RACE reads anew with MiXCR; each CDR3 protein has one entry. The data show about 550,000 distinct CDR3 sequences, approximately 21% seen once. The CDR3 length is 13 residues. The J segment lost 6 bases and the V segment lost 5 bases, leaving 9 bases of the junction unmatched. Per germline, CDR1 DFQATT and CDR2 SNEGSKA (reference sequence). This chain uses TRBV20-1 with TRBJ2-7, with 8 bases lining up with TRBD2. The TCR sequence derives from a man between 25 and 39 years old who received the YFV17D yellow fever vaccine. The sample was PBMCs, taken 15 days after the yellow fever booster vaccination. Here the CDR3 reads CSAPPPGRVEQYF. CDR3 DNA sequence: TGCAGTGCTCCTCCTCCCGGGAGGGTCGAGCAGTACTTC.